This T cell receptor (beta chain) stems from a study of cytomegalovirus exposure and HLA in healthy donors. The PCR was carried out with 60 Vbeta primers and 13 Jbeta primers. Assay used: immunoSEQ multiplex PCR; TCRdb lists only in-frame clones, some missing. The data show approximately 130,000 clones, with roughly four fifths seen just once and roughly 3.1% held by the top ten. Study conclusions and caveats: Highest at DRB1 and lowest at HLA-C, TCR association rates differed among HLA loci in a later analysis.

About this clone: Its specificity is unknown.

This CDR3 has 13 amino acids. Material for sequencing was PBMCs. The chain has TRBV21-1 and TRBJ1-2. TRBV21-1 is a known pseudogene. This sequence was found in a man between 25 and 39 years old in good health and CMV-seronegative. The CDR3 loop is CASSKRGDNGYTF. CDR3 DNA: TGTGCCAGCAGCAAACGGGGGGACAATGGCTACACCTTC.